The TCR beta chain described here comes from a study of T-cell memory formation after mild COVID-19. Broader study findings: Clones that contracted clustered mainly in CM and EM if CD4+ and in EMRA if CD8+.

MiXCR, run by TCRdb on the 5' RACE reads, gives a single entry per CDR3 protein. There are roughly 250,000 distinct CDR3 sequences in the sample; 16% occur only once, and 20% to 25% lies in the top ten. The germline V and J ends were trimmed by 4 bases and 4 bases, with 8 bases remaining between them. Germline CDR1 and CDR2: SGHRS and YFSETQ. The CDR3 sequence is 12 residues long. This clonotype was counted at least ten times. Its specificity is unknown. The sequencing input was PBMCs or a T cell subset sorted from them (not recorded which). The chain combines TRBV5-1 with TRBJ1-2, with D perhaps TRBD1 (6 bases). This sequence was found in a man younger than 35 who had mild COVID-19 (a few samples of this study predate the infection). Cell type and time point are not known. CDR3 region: CASSPDSYGYTF. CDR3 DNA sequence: TGCGCCAGCAGCCCGGACAGCTATGGCTACACCTTC. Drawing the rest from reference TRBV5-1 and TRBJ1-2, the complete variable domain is KAGVTQTPRYLIKTRGQQVTLSCSPISGHRSVSWYQQTPGQGLQFLFEYFSETQRNKGNFPGRFSGRQFSNSRSEMNVSTLELGDSALYLCASSPDSYGYTFGSGTRLTVV.